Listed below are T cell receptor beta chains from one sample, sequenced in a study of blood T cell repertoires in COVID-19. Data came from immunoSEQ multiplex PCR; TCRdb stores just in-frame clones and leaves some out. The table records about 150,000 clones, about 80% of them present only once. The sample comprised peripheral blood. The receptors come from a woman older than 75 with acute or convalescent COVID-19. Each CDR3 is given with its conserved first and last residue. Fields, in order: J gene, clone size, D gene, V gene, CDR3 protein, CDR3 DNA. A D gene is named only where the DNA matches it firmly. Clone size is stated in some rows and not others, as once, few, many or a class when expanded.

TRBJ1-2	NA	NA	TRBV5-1	CASSLDSLLYGYTF	TGCGCCAGCAGCTTGGACAGTCTACTCTATGGCTACACCTTC
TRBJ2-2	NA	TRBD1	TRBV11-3	CASSPHGDRATGELFF	TGTGCCAGCAGCCCCCATGGTGACAGGGCAACCGGGGAGCTGTTTTTT
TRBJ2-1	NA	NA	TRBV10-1	CASSPDRPGEQFF	TGCGCCAGCAGTCCAGACCGCCCAGGTGAGCAGTTCTTC
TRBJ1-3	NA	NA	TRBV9	CASSVFRGGSGNTIYF	TGTGCCAGCAGCGTCTTTAGGGGAGGGTCTGGAAACACCATATATTTT
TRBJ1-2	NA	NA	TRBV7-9	CASSLKATGIDYGYTF	TGTGCCAGCAGCTTAAAAGCAACAGGGATCGACTATGGCTACACCTTC
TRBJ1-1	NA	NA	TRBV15	CATTLFGVNTEAFF	TGTGCCACCACCTTGTTCGGAGTGAACACTGAAGCTTTCTTT
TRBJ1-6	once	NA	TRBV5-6	CASSIGSYSPLHF	TGTGCCAGCAGCATTGGCAGTTATTCACCCCTCCACTTT
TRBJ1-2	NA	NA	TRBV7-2	CASSLGEGGGYTF	TGTGCCAGCAGCTTAGGTGAGGGCGGCGGCTACACCTTC
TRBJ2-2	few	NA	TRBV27	CASSPGRVANTGELFF	TGTGCCAGCAGCCCCGGGCGGGTAGCTAACACCGGGGAGCTGTTTTTT
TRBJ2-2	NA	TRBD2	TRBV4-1	CASNPGTTNTGELFF	TGCGCCAGTAATCCCGGGACTACGAACACCGGGGAGCTGTTTTTT
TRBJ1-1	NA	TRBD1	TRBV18	CASSLGQGQNTEAFF	TGTGCCAGCTCACTAGGACAGGGGCAAAACACTGAAGCTTTCTTT
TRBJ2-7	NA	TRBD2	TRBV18	CASSDEAGGSEQYF	TGTGCCAGCTCCGATGAAGCGGGGGGGAGCGAGCAGTACTTC
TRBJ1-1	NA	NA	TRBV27	CASIPTPAGYTEAFF	TGTGCCAGCATTCCAACCCCCGCGGGGTACACTGAAGCTTTCTTT
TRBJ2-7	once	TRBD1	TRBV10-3	CAIRGTGHVNF	TGTGCCATCAGGGGGACAGGGCACGTTAACTTC
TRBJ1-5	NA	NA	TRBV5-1	CASSLAGQSNQPQHF	TGCGCCAGCAGCTTGGCCGGACAGAGCAATCAGCCCCAGCATTTT
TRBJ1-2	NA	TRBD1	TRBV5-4	CASSPGGTGGGVYGYTF	TGTGCCAGCAGCCCAGGAGGAACAGGGGGCGGGGTCTATGGCTACACCTTC
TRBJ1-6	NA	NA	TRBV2	CASIGGSYNSPLHF	TGTGCCAGCATAGGGGGCTCCTATAATTCACCCCTCCACTTT
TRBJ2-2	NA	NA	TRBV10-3	CAIAKLAGELFF	TGTGCCATCGCCAAACTGGCCGGGGAGCTGTTTTTT
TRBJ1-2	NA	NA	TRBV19	CASSPPGGNYGYTF	TGTGCCAGTAGTCCCCCGGGGGGAAACTATGGCTACACCTTC
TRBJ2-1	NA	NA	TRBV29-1	CSVPRDFSYNEQFF	TGCAGCGTTCCGCGGGACTTCTCCTACAATGAGCAGTTCTTC
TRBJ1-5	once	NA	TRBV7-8	CASSLRAAYERSSNQPQHF	TGTGCCAGCAGCTTAAGGGCGGCTTACGAGCGGTCCAGCAATCAGCCCCAGCATTTT
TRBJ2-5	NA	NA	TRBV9	CASSGDTQETQYF	TGTGCCAGCAGCGGGGACACCCAAGAGACCCAGTACTTC
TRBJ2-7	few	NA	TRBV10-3	CAISESEQISYEQYF	TGTGCCATCAGTGAGTCCGAACAGATCTCCTACGAGCAGTACTTC
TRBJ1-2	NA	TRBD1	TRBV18	CASSQGQGLGDYGYTF	TGTGCCAGCTCCCAGGGACAGGGTCTGGGGGACTATGGCTACACCTTC
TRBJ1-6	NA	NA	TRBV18	CASSQTEGFLSNSPLHF	TGTGCCAGCTCACAAACGGAGGGGTTTCTCTCCAATTCACCCCTCCACTTT
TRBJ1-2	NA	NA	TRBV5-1	CASSQTGDDYGYTF	TGCGCCAGCAGCCAGACAGGAGACGACTATGGCTACACCTTC
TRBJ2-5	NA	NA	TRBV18	CASSPNREGQYF	TGTGCCAGCTCACCGAACAGGGAGGGCCAGTACTTC
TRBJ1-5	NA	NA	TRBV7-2	CASSLAPGQGLKEPQHF	TGTGCCAGCAGCTTAGCCCCGGGTCAGGGTCTAAAAGAGCCCCAGCATTTT
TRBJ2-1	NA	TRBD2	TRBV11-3	CASSLGTSGGVIYNEQFF	TGTGCCAGCAGCTTAGGGACTAGCGGGGGAGTCATATACAATGAGCAGTTCTTC
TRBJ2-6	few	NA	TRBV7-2	CASSLAAGVPTRSGANVLTF	TGTGCCAGCAGCTTAGCTGCAGGGGTCCCCACCCGTTCTGGGGCCAACGTCCTGACTTTC
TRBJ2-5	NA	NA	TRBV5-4	CASSLGPGSQETQYF	TGTGCCAGCAGCTTGGGGCCGGGGAGTCAAGAGACCCAGTACTTC
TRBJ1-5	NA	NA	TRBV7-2	CASSRGRGYNQPQHF	TGTGCCAGCAGCCGCGGGAGGGGGTACAATCAGCCCCAGCATTTT
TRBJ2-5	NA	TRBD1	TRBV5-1	CASSLGSGTGYQETQYF	TGCGCCAGCAGCTTGGGGTCTGGGACAGGGTACCAAGAGACCCAGTACTTC
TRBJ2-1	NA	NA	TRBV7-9	CASRDRPLMGNEQFF	TGTGCCAGCCGGGATCGGCCATTAATGGGCAATGAGCAGTTCTTC
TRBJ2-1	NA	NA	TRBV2	CASKDERGLSSYNEQFF	TGTGCCAGCAAAGACGAGAGGGGACTGAGCTCCTACAATGAGCAGTTCTTC
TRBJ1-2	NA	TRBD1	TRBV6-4	CASSADRGRGYGYTF	TGTGCCAGCAGTGCGGACAGGGGGAGAGGGTATGGCTACACCTTC
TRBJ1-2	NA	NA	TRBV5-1	CASSLGGTNYGYTF	TGCGCCAGCAGCTTGGGGGGGACAAACTATGGCTACACCTTC
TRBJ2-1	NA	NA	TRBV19	CASSIGWRGGYNEQFF	TGTGCCAGTAGTATAGGGTGGAGGGGGGGCTACAATGAGCAGTTCTTC
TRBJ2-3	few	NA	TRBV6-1	CASSEAYGGDTQYF	TGTGCCAGCAGTGAAGCGTACGGCGGGGATACGCAGTATTTT
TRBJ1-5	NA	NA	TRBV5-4	CASSFQGSGNQPQHF	TGTGCCAGCAGCTTCCAGGGCTCCGGCAATCAGCCCCAGCATTTT
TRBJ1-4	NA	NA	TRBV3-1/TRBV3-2	CASSQVVEKLFF	TGTGCCAGCAGCCAAGTCGTCGAAAAACTGTTTTTT
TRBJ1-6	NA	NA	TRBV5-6	CASSWGGHRNSPLHF	TGTGCCAGCAGCTGGGGGGGCCACCGAAATTCACCCCTCCACTTT
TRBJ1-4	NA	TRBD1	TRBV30	CAWGTGTNEKLFF	TGTGCCTGGGGGACAGGGACTAATGAAAAACTGTTTTTT
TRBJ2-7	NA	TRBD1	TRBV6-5	CASTARTGVEQYF	TGTGCCAGCACCGCCCGGACAGGGGTAGAGCAGTACTTC
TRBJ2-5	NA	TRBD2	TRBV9	CASSSGRGTQYF	TGTGCCAGCAGTTCTGGGAGGGGGACCCAGTACTTC
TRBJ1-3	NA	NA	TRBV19	CASYRSGSGNTIYF	TGTGCCAGTTACAGGTCCGGCTCTGGAAACACCATATATTTT
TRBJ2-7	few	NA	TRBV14	CASSQYIQGSEQYF	TGTGCCAGCAGCCAATATATTCAGGGTAGCGAGCAGTACTTC
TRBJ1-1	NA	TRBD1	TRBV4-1	CASSDLGQANTEAFF	TGCGCCAGCAGCGATCTCGGACAGGCCAACACTGAAGCTTTCTTT
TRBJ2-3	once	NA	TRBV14	CASSQQPTSTDTQYF	TGTGCCAGCAGCCAGCAACCGACTAGCACAGATACGCAGTATTTT
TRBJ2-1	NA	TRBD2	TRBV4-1	CASRHGTSAYNEQFF	TGCGCCAGCAGACATGGGACTAGCGCCTACAATGAGCAGTTCTTC
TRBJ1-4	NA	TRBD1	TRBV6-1	CASSESWDSNEKLFF	TGTGCCAGCAGTGAAAGTTGGGACAGTAATGAAAAACTGTTTTTT